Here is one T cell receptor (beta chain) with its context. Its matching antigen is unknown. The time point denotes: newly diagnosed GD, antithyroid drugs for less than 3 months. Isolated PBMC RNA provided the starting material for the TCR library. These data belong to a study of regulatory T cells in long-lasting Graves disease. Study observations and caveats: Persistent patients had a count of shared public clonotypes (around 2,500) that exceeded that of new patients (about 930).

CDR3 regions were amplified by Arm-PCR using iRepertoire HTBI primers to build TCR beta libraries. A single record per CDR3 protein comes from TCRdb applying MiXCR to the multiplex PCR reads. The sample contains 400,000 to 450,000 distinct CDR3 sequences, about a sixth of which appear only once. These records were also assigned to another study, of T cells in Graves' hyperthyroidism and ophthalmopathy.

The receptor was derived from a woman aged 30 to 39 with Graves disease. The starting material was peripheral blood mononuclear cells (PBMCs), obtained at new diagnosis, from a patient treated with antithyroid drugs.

The CDR3 sequence: CASSINGGRGLYEQYF. The CDR3 nucleotides read TGTGCCAGTAGTATTAACGGCGGGAGGGGACTCTACGAGCAGTACTTC. This chain joins TRBV19 and TRBJ2-7; TRBD2 matches 9 bases. Germline-derived CDR1 and CDR2 are LNHDA and SQIVND (reference sequence). This CDR3 is 16 amino acids long. V was pared by 3 bases and J by 3 bases, with 9 bases of the junction left unmatched. The complete variable domain, with remaining parts taken from reference TRBV19 and TRBJ2-7, reads DGGITQSPKYLFRKEGQNVTLSCEQNLNHDAMYWYRQDPGQGLRLIYYSQIVNDFQKGDIAEGYSVSREKKESFPLTVTSAQKNPTAFYLCASSINGGRGLYEQYFGPGTRLTVT.